This T cell receptor (beta chain) was captured in a study of shared clonotypes between healthy human individuals. This clone showed up just once. The antigen remains unidentified. Assay execution proceeded at the deep level. The assay was immunoSEQ multiplex PCR, and TCRdb's table has in-frame clones only and misses some. The sample carries millions of clones, just over 90% recorded once. Trimming pared 4 bases from V and 11 bases from J, leaving 14 bases between. Germline V gene lookup returns CDR1 SGHNT and CDR2 YENEEA. This CDR3 contains 12 residues. General observations from the study: Despite large depth, sorted-subset datasets appeared incompletely sequenced. Shared across a handful of donors were around 5% of the naive CD4 clonotypes.

The TCR comes from a man aged 18 to 29 in good health. The sequenced sample consisted of naive CD4+ T cells sorted from blood. Subset given: CD45RA+ positively selected. This sequence joins TRBV11-3 and TRBJ1-1, with TRBD1 as a possible D gene (5 bases). As DNA, the CDR3 is TGTGCCAGCAGCTCAGGTGGGGGGAATGCTTTCTTT. Translating it yields CASSSGGGNAFF.